Presented here are 17 T cell receptor beta chains from one specimen sequenced in a study of T cell changes during pregnancy in multiple sclerosis. The repertoire was sequenced with immunoSEQ multiplex PCR; TCRdb's copy has only in-frame clones and lacks some. The table has 65,000 to 95,000 clones, approximately 91% seen once. Sequencing used peripheral blood, obtained before pregnancy. The receptors shown here come from a female donor with multiple sclerosis, enrolled in a pregnancy study.

J is TRBJ1-6 and V is TRBV28; D ambiguous. Trimming took 6 bases from V and 0 from J, leaving 9 bases between them. The CDR3 contains 15 residues. Germline V gene sequence: CDR1 MDHEN, CDR2 SYDVKM. The CDR3 protein is CASSDTSSYNSPLHF. DNA for the CDR3: TGTGCCAGCAGCGACACGAGCTCCTATAATTCACCCCTCCACTTT. The whole variable domain, remainder taken from reference TRBV28 and TRBJ1-6, is DVKVTQSSRYLVKRTGEKVFLECVQDMDHENMFWYRQDPGLGLRLIYFSYDVKMKEKGDIPEGYSVSREKKERFSLILESASTNQTSMYLCASSDTSSYNSPLHFGNGTRLTVT.

This chain uses TRBV30 with TRBJ1-6; D not resolved. The V gene's germline CDR1 is GTSNPN and CDR2 SVGIG (reference sequence). With 1 base removed from V and 9 bases from J, the gap between germline ends came to 10 bases. The CDR3 consists of 13 residues. CDR3 DNA sequence: TGTGCCTGGAGTGGTCGGTCGGGTTCACCCCTCCACTTT. It codes for CAWSGRSGSPLHF.

V usage is TRBV5-4 and J usage is TRBJ1-6; TRBD1 matches at 9 bases. The germline V gene encodes CDR1 SGHNT and CDR2 YYREEE (reference sequence). V dropped 4 bases and J dropped 5; count of bases not matched to a gene: 7. The CDR3 extends over 16 amino acids. The CDR3 DNA reads TGTGCCAGCAGCCTATCACAGGGGGCTAATAATTCACCCCTCCACTTT. It codes for CASSLSQGANNSPLHF.

This sequence joins TRBV2 and TRBJ1-6; no definite D call. The V end lost 2 bases, the J end lost 4 bases, and 12 bases lay between the germline ends. Germline assignment: CDR1 SNHLY and CDR2 FYNNEI. There are 16 residues in the CDR3. Written as DNA, the CDR3 is TGTGCCAGCAGTGAAATGGAGGCCTTTTATAATTCACCCCTCCACTTT. Its protein product is CASSEMEAFYNSPLHF.

The V and J genes are TRBV6-5 and TRBJ1-6; D remains unclear. Germline CDR1 is MNHEY and CDR2 is SVGAGI. V lost 6 bases, J lost 5 bases, and 14 bases lay in between. The CDR3 is 15 residues long. The CDR3 DNA sequence: TGTGCCAGCAGCCCCAAACTAGGCGATAATTCACCCCTCCACTTT. This encodes CASSPKLGDNSPLHF.

The chain combines TRBV7-9 with TRBJ2-6; TRBD1 might be the D (5 bases). The CDR3 contains 16 residues. The germline gives CDR1 SEHNR, CDR2 FQNEAQ (reference sequence). Trimming took 4 bases from V and 3 from J, leaving 13 bases between them. CDR3 amino acids: CASSSRRQSGANVLTF. CDR3 nucleotide sequence: TGTGCCAGCAGCTCAAGACGACAGAGTGGGGCCAACGTCCTGACTTTC. The complete variable domain, with remaining parts taken from reference TRBV7-9 and TRBJ2-6, reads DTGVSQNPRHKITKRGQNVTFRCDPISEHNRLYWYRQTLGQGPEFLTYFQNEAQLEKSRLLSDRFSAERPKGSFSTLEIQRTEQGDSAMYLCASSSRRQSGANVLTFGAGSRLTVL.

V is TRBV6-1 and J is TRBJ1-2; D is uncertain. With 6 bases removed from V and 2 bases from J, the gap between germline ends came to 13 bases. Germline CDR1 reads MNHNS; CDR2 reads SASEGT. This CDR3 is built from 14 residues. CDR3 in DNA: TGTGCCAGCAGCTCCCCCGGAGGGAACTATGGCTACACCTTC. Residues: CASSSPGGNYGYTF.

The chain uses TRBV29-1 and TRBJ1-1; unclear D gene. CDR3 length: 12 residues. The ends were cut back, 5 bases at V and 6 bases at J, with 13 bases in the middle. The germline V gene has CDR1 SQVTM and CDR2 ANQGSEA. In DNA, the CDR3 is TGCAGCGTTCCCCCCGGGTCGGCTGAAGCTTTCTTT. Its protein is CSVPPGSAEAFF.

The rearrangement joins TRBV7-9 to TRBJ1-5; 7 bases match TRBD1. Trimming removed 5 bases from V and 1 base from J; junction bases left unmatched: 5. From germline, CDR1 is SEHNR and CDR2 FQNEAQ (reference sequence). The CDR3 loop spans 15 amino acids. CDR3 in amino acids: CASSPRQGSNQPQHF. The CDR3 bases are TGTGCCAGCAGCCCCCGACAGGGCAGCAATCAGCCCCAGCATTTT.

The gene calls are TRBV18 and TRBJ2-2; 8 bases match TRBD2. Germline CDR1 and CDR2: KGHSH and LQKENI. The CDR3 length is 15 residues. The V gene end was trimmed by 6 bases and the J gene end by 5 bases; junction bases not matched to a gene: 8. The CDR3 loop is CASSPRLARTGELFF. DNA for the CDR3: TGTGCCAGCTCTCCTAGACTAGCGAGGACCGGGGAGCTGTTTTTT.

This clone was counted once. The V call is TRBV5-1, the J call TRBJ1-1; D might be TRBD1 (6 bases). Germline V gene data show CDR1 as SGHRS and CDR2 as YFSETQ. The CDR3 length is 14 residues. With 4 bases removed from V and 1 base from J, the gap between germline ends came to 11 bases. The CDR3 region is CASSLDSSNTEAFF. CDR3 DNA sequence: TGCGCCAGCAGCCTGGACAGTTCGAACACTGAAGCTTTCTTT.

The chain combines TRBV11-2 with TRBJ1-3; D gene unclear. CDR3 length: 15 residues. Deletions cut 6 bases from V and 3 bases from J, with 15 bases between. Germline loops: CDR1 SGHAT, CDR2 FQNNGV. This chain's CDR3 is CASSSSPLGGNTIYF. DNA for the CDR3: TGTGCCAGCAGTAGCTCTCCTCTGGGTGGAAACACCATATATTTT. The full variable domain, in which reference TRBV11-2 and TRBJ1-3 provide the parts outside the CDR3, is EAGVAQSPRYKIIEKRQSVAFWCNPISGHATLYWYQQILGQGPKLLIQFQNNGVVDDSQLPKDRFSAERLKGVDSTLKIQPAKLEDSAVYLCASSSSPLGGNTIYFGEGSWLTVV.

This chain links TRBV7-6 with TRBJ2-1; a weak D match, TRBD2 (5 bases). Germline V gene data show CDR1 as SGHVS and CDR2 as FNYEAQ. The CDR3 totals 14 residues. V lost 3 bases and J 5 bases, leaving 11 bases between the germline ends. Here the CDR3 reads CASSLTPGNNEQFF. As DNA, the CDR3 is TGTGCCAGCAGCTTGACCCCGGGGAACAATGAGCAGTTCTTC.

The chain recombines TRBV7-7 with TRBJ1-1, with TRBD1 as a possible D gene (5 bases). Germline CDR1 and CDR2: SSHAT and FNYEAQ (reference sequence). CDR3 length: 14 residues. The CDR3 coding sequence is TGTGCTAGCTTCAAGGGGCAGGGGAACACTGAAGCTTTCTTT. Amino acid sequence: CASFKGQGNTEAFF.

The chain recombines TRBV11-2 with TRBJ2-7; 8 bases fit TRBD2. V lost 0 bases to trimming and J lost 2 bases; unmatched junction nucleotides: 3. This CDR3 is 15 amino acids long. The germline V gene encodes CDR1 SGHAT and CDR2 FQNNGV. CDR3 coding DNA: TGTGCCAGCAGCTTAGAGGGGCGGGGGGCCTACGAGCAGTACTTC. Its protein product is CASSLEGRGAYEQYF.

This chain joins TRBV28 and TRBJ2-1; D remains unclear. Germline V gene lookup returns CDR1 MDHEN and CDR2 SYDVKM. V lost 7 bases to trimming and J lost 0 bases, with 13 bases between them. CDR3 length equals 15 residues. CDR3 in amino acids: CASTEWAFSYNEQFF. CDR3 in DNA: TGTGCCAGCACTGAGTGGGCTTTCTCCTACAATGAGCAGTTCTTC.

The gene calls are TRBV10-3 and TRBJ2-2; D is undetermined. The CDR3 spans 13 residues. CDR1 is ENHRY, CDR2 SYGVKD, per germline. V was clipped by 5 bases and J by 0 bases, with 4 bases between them. CDR3 sequence reads: CAISSSNTGELFF. The CDR3 region has the DNA TGTGCCATCAGTTCATCGAACACCGGGGAGCTGTTTTTT.